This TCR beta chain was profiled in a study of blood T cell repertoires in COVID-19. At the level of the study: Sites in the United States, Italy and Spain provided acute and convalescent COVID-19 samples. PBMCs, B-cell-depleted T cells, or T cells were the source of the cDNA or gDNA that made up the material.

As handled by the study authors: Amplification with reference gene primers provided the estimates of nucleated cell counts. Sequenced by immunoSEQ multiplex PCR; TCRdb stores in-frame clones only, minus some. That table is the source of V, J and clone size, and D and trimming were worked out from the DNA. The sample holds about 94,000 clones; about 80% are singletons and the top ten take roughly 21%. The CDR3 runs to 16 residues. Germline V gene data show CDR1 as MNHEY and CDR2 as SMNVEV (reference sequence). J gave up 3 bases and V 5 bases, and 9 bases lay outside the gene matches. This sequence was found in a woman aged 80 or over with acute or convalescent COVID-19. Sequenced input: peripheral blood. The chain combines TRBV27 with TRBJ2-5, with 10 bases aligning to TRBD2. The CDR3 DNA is TGTGCCAGCAGTACAACGACTAGCGGGTTAGAAGAGACCCAGTACTTC. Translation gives CASSTTTSGLEETQYF.